This T cell receptor beta chain was retrieved from a study of shared clonotypes between healthy human individuals. Clones were read by immunoSEQ multiplex PCR, and TCRdb kept only the in-frame ones, dropping some. This table holds about 480,000 clones, around 74% found once. The germline gives CDR1 MDHEN, CDR2 SYDVKM. CDR3 length: 16 amino acids. Trimming pared 7 bases from V and 2 bases from J, leaving 18 bases between. There were only Caucasian adults among the donors, and all lived in Nashville, Tennessee. The sample holds one count of this clone. The source is a middle-aged woman in good health. Some clones in this sample may be carry-over from other donors' samples. The J gene is TRBJ1-3, the V gene TRBV28; D is uncertain. The material sequenced was PBMCs. The CDR3 nucleotides are TGTGCCAGCACTTCAGGAGAGGTCGGTCCTGGAAACACCATATATTTT. Protein sequence: CASTSGEVGPGNTIYF. Complete variable domain (other parts from reference TRBV28 and TRBJ1-3): DVKVTQSSRYLVKRTGEKVFLECVQDMDHENMFWYRQDPGLGLRLIYFSYDVKMKEKGDIPEGYSVSREKKERFSLILESASTNQTSMYLCASTSGEVGPGNTIYFGEGSWLTVV.